The TCR beta chain under discussion was sequenced for a study of CD8+CD57+ T cells in acquired aplastic anemia. This clonotype was found many times. Template material for TCR beta VDJ and CDR3 profiling consisted of genomic DNA. MiXCR, run by TCRdb on the reads, gives a single entry per CDR3 protein. The data hold over 150,000 distinct CDR3 sequences, with about 60% observed a single time. Sequencing involved patients with CD8+CD57+ cell expansion previously shown by flow cytometry. The patients all had a severe acquired aplastic anemia diagnosis. Germline V gene data show CDR1 as MGHRA and CDR2 as YSYEKL. The CDR3 totals 14 residues. V lost 2 bases and J lost 2, with 9 bases in between.

The specimen was sorted CD4+, CD8+, or CD8+CD57+ T cells (not recorded which) from PBMCs. The origin of this receptor is a human donor with aplastic anemia. The chain combines TRBV4-1 with TRBJ1-2; D possibly corresponds to TRBD1 (5 bases). CDR3 sequence: CASSQFDSNYGYTF. Here the CDR3 DNA reads TGCGCCAGCAGCCAATTCGACAGCAACTATGGCTACACCTTC.